The source of this T cell receptor beta chain is a study of early T cells in non-severe SARS-CoV-2 infection (dated by TCRdb to about 2021). Describing the broader study: TCR sequencing used bulk RNA from unsorted whole blood, so alpha and beta chains could not be paired.

Beyond this particular receptor, the publication reports: VDJdb matching was skewed toward anti-spike CD8 responses and likely underestimated virus-specific expansions, missing private and CD4 specificities.

This clonotype occurred many times. Its antigen has not been determined. Base qualities were left out, and no much larger clone turns up one base away. The study was a case-control design nested within a healthcare worker cohort in London, UK, with weekly nasopharyngeal swab PCR tests and blood sampling. Between 23 and 31 March 2020, the week of the UK lockdown, healthcare workers were enrolled and then followed up weekly for as long as 16 weeks. V is shortened by 1 base, J by 2 bases, and the region joining them spans 10 bases. CDR3 length: 15 amino acids, cysteine to phenylalanine. Here the CDR3 DNA is all that survives: 45 bases in frame from base 1. CDR1 and CDR2, looked up from the germline V gene, are SGHTA and FQGTGA. Libraries were prepared through 5' RACE. Data came from a NextSeq 500. Unique molecular identifiers were attached to individual cDNA molecules in the TCR library protocol so that sequencing error and PCR bias could be corrected. Both TCR alpha and beta chains were sequenced, and tight co-correlation was observed between alpha and beta sequence abundances in each sample. Under the source paper's analysis protocol: V gene, J gene and CDR3 annotation of TCR sequences was performed with Decombinator V4. Expanded TCRs were defined as changing significantly between any two time points under a Poisson model with p below 0.0001. Abundances of TCRs were expressed as counts per million after normalisation to the total number of TCRs sequenced in each sample. TRAV1-2 paired with TRAJ12, TRAJ20 or TRAJ33 defined MAIT TCRs, while TRAV10 paired with TRAJ18 defined iNKT TCRs. VDJdb, accessed 1 November 2021, was searched for CMV, EBV and SARS-CoV-2 annotated TCRs, excluding TCRs annotated for multiple antigens. The public sequencing data were trimmed at Q25 with fastp and processed into clonotypes with MiXCR by TCRdb, which kept only in-frame beta chains. Rows merge per CDR3 protein into single entries with the most common DNA and genes. TCRdb, not the original authors, processed these V and J calls. The sample table holds tens of thousands of distinct CDR3 sequences, of which roughly an eighth were seen once. 5% to 8% of the sample is taken by the ten largest.

Recombination joined TRBV7-3 with TRBJ2-3; 5 matching bases give a weak D call of TRBD2. The source is an adult who was a healthcare worker with PCR-confirmed SARS-CoV-2 infection or an uninfected control (not recorded which). The sample consisted of whole blood. This receptor carries the CDR3 CASSLSYGDTDTQYF. The DNA sequence reads TGTGCCAGCAGCTTAAGTTACGGGGACACAGATACGCAGTATTTT.